This TCR beta chain was captured in a study of blood T cell repertoires in COVID-19. Study-level background: Donors in the United States, Italy and Spain gave samples during acute or convalescent COVID-19.

V lost 1 base and J lost 2; bases outside the gene matches: 9. Per germline, CDR1 SGHNT and CDR2 YYREEE (reference sequence). This CDR3 has 17 amino acids. Repertoires were generated with immunoSEQ multiplex PCR, while TCRdb's copy carries only in-frame clones and drops some. The sample carries over 250,000 clones, about 87% recorded once. The sequencing input was PBMCs or T cells enriched from blood (not recorded which). This receptor was identified in a woman aged 50 to 65 who had recovered from COVID-19. The chain employs TRBV5-4 and TRBJ1-3; 7 bases fit TRBD1. CDR3 coding DNA: TGTGCCAGCAGCTTGTTGGCCGACAGGGTAGCTGGAAACACCATATATTTT. Its translation: CASSLLADRVAGNTIYF.